Shown below are 27 T cell receptor beta chains from a single sample sequenced in a study of T cells after yellow fever vaccination. One entry per CDR3 protein, called by TCRdb with MiXCR from the 5' RACE reads. The table shows over 110,000 distinct CDR3 sequences, with about 7.7% occurring only once. The sequencing used CD4+ T cells sorted from PBMCs, collected 5 days after the yellow fever booster vaccination. Receptor source: a man aged 30-40 years who received the YFV17D yellow fever vaccine.

This clonotype has a count of ten or more. This chain joins TRBV20-1 and TRBJ1-1, with a weak D call TRBD1 (5 bases). V dropped 5 bases and J dropped 4 bases, with 17 bases sitting between them. Germline CDR1 DFQATT, CDR2 SNEGSKA (reference sequence). CDR3 length equals 14 residues. The CDR3 nucleotides read TGCAGTGCTCCTCCGGCAGGGTCTAGCACTGAAGCTTTCTTT. This gives the protein CSAPPAGSSTEAFF.

This clonotype has ten or more counts. The chain joins TRBV6-4 to TRBJ2-3, with D tentatively TRBD2 (6 bases). Trimming cost V 2 bases and J 2 bases, with 14 bases left between them. From germline, CDR1 is MRHNA and CDR2 SNTAGT. The CDR3 runs 16 residues. CDR3 amino acids: CASSDLRDQNTDTQYF. DNA of the CDR3: TGTGCCAGCAGTGACCTGCGGGACCAAAACACAGATACGCAGTATTTT.

This clonotype was detected many times. The rearrangement joins TRBV20-1 to TRBJ2-5; unclear D gene. Germline CDR1 is DFQATT and CDR2 is SNEGSKA (reference sequence). The CDR3 sequence is 14 residues long. Trimming removed 5 bases from V and 1 base from J, with 14 bases in between. CDR3 amino acids: CSASRPQSQETQYF. The CDR3 DNA is TGCAGTGCTTCTCGCCCGCAAAGCCAAGAGACCCAGTACTTC.

There are many counts of this clonotype. The V and J genes are TRBV5-1 and TRBJ2-7, with D perhaps being TRBD1 or TRBD2 (5 bases each). Looked up from germline, CDR1 is SGHRS and CDR2 is YFSETQ. V lost 4 bases and J 3 bases, leaving 11 bases between the germline ends. This CDR3 region has 13 residues. The CDR3 region has the DNA TGCGCCAGCAGCAGGGACGGACTCTACGAGCAGTACTTC. Encoded protein: CASSRDGLYEQYF.

This clonotype appeared many times. The chain recombines TRBV7-2 with TRBJ2-3; 8 bases are a match to TRBD2. J lost 1 base, V lost 5 bases, and 8 bases had no gene match. The germline gives CDR1 SGHTA, CDR2 FQGNSA. The length of the CDR3 is 16 residues. CDR3 loop: CASSALPRGGTDTQYF. CDR3 DNA sequence: TGTGCCAGCAGCGCCTTACCGCGGGGGGGCACAGATACGCAGTATTTT.

This clonotype has more than one count but fewer than ten. The rearrangement links TRBV10-3 to TRBJ2-3; D is unresolved. CDR3 size: 13 residues. The V gene's germline CDR1 is ENHRY and CDR2 SYGVKD. The V gene lost 5 bases and the J gene lost 0 bases, with 6 bases spanning the gap. CDR3 DNA: TGTGCCATCAGTCCCCGGAGCACAGATACGCAGTATTTT. Protein: CAISPRSTDTQYF.

This clonotype was counted ten times or more. V is TRBV20-1 and J is TRBJ2-1, with 11 bases identical to TRBD2. The CDR3 loop spans 14 amino acids. J lost 10 bases, V lost 8 bases, and 13 bases had no gene match. Looked up from germline, CDR1 is DFQATT and CDR2 is SNEGSKA (reference sequence). The CDR3: CSTSSTSGVGEQFF. The CDR3 DNA follows: TGCAGTACAAGTTCGACTAGCGGGGTGGGGGAGCAGTTCTTC.

As for this clonotype: Since a much larger clone is just one base distant, this may be a read error. The genes are TRBV7-2 and TRBJ2-7; TRBD2 might be the D (6 bases). CDR1 is SGHTA, CDR2 FQGNSA, per germline. V was clipped by 0 bases and J by 1 base, with 10 bases between them. CDR3 length equals 15 residues. The CDR3 DNA reads as TGTGCCAGCAGCTTAGCGGTCGGGAGATCCTACGAGCAGTACTTC. The encoded protein is CASSLAVGRSYEQYF.

The table lists this clonotype with a few counts. The V and J genes are TRBV13 and TRBJ2-5; 8 bases fit TRBD1. Germline V gene lookup returns CDR1 PRHDT and CDR2 FYEKMQ (reference sequence). J was trimmed by 6 bases and V by 3 bases; bases with no gene match: 12. This CDR3 has 16 residues. The CDR3 region has the DNA TGTGCCAGCAGCTTTCGGGCCGGGACAGGTCGGCAGACCCAGTACTTC. Translation: CASSFRAGTGRQTQYF.

Details on this clonotype: Possible read error: a much larger clone is one base away. This chain links TRBV11-2 with TRBJ2-3, with 9 bases lining up with TRBD2. This CDR3 region has 15 residues. In germline, CDR1 is SGHAT, CDR2 FQNNGV. CDR3 nucleotides: TGTGGCAGCAGTCTAGCGGGGAAGACCACAGATACGCAGTATTTT. This encodes CGSSLAGKTTDTQYF.

A word on this clonotype: The junction differs from germline at one of its ends, possibly a read error. V and J are TRBV20-1 and TRBJ2-3; TRBD1 is a possible D gene (6 bases). CDR1 is DFQATT and CDR2 is SNEGSKA in the germline V gene (reference sequence). The CDR3 runs to 15 residues. CDR3 sequence: CCAERLQGRGDTQYF. CDR3 bases: TGCTGTGCCGAACGATTACAGGGCCGTGGAGATACGCAGTATTTT.

The chain couples TRBV7-6 to TRBJ1-1; no firm D call. The CDR3 loop spans 12 amino acids. CDR1 and CDR2 from the germline V gene are SGHVS and FNYEAQ. V gave up 1 base and J gave up 3 bases, with 3 bases separating them. The CDR3 nucleotides are TGTGCCAGCAGCTTAGACCACACTGAAGCTTTCTTT. It codes for CASSLDHTEAFF.

This clonotype occurred many times. This sequence joins TRBV20-1 and TRBJ1-5; weak D call: TRBD1 (6 bases). Germline loops: CDR1 DFQATT, CDR2 SNEGSKA (reference sequence). Trimming removed 4 bases from V and 5 bases from J, with 15 bases in between. CDR3 length equals 14 residues. Here the CDR3 DNA reads TGCAGTGCTACCGGGGGGCAGGGTTATCAGCCCCAGCATTTT. This translates into CSATGGQGYQPQHF.

This clonotype was seen many times. The chain carries TRBV5-6 and TRBJ1-2; D is possibly TRBD1 (6 bases). V lost 2 bases and J 11 bases, leaving 16 bases between the germline ends. The V gene's germline CDR1 is SGHDT and CDR2 YYEEEE. This CDR3 has 13 amino acids. The CDR3, as DNA: TGTGCCAGCAGCTTCTCACAGGGTGGAGGGTACACCTTC. It is translated as CASSFSQGGGYTF.

This clonotype was recorded many times. This chain joins TRBV12-3 or TRBV12-4 and TRBJ2-7; D not certain. The CDR3 extends over 12 amino acids. V was pared by 2 bases and J by 6 bases, with 8 bases between. The CDR3 nucleotides read TGTGCCAGCAGTTTATCCTTTGGCGAGCAGTACTTC. As protein: CASSLSFGEQYF.

This clonotype was recorded a few times. V is TRBV11-2 and J is TRBJ2-1; the D gene is possibly TRBD1 (5 bases). V gave up 1 base and J gave up 2 bases, with 12 bases separating them. The CDR3 loop spans 16 amino acids. Germline CDR1 SGHAT, CDR2 FQNNGV. The CDR3 loop is CASSLGKGRTYNEQFF. In DNA form, the CDR3 reads TGTGCCAGCAGCTTAGGTAAGGGGCGGACCTACAATGAGCAGTTCTTC. Supplemented by reference TRBV11-2 and TRBJ2-1, the full variable domain reads EAGVAQSPRYKIIEKRQSVAFWCNPISGHATLYWYQQILGQGPKLLIQFQNNGVVDDSQLPKDRFSAERLKGVDSTLKIQPAKLEDSAVYLCASSLGKGRTYNEQFFGPGTRLTVL.

With regard to this clonotype: This may arise from a read error, as a much more abundant clone is one base away. The limits of the CDR3 on the DNA are not certain, so only TCRdb's listed CDR3 is given. The chain carries TRBV20-1 and TRBJ2-1; the table assigns TRBD2, which was not confirmed against the DNA. The length of the CDR3 is 18 amino acids, counting both ends. Per germline, CDR1 DFQATT and CDR2 SNEGSKA (reference sequence). CDR3 loop: CSARVGSGSMSRYNEKFF.

This clonotype was observed many times. The V call is TRBV20-1, the J call TRBJ2-1, with D possibly being TRBD2 (5 bases). The V gene lost 1 base and the J gene lost 5 bases, with 15 bases spanning the gap. The length of the CDR3 is 15 residues. The germline V gene has CDR1 DFQATT and CDR2 SNEGSKA (reference sequence). CDR3 in DNA: TGCAGTGCTAGAGGGGTGGGGAGCGGCAACAATGAGCAGTTCTTC. Its protein product is CSARGVGSGNNEQFF.

This clonotype showed up many times. The chain recombines TRBV5-8 with TRBJ2-5; the match to TRBD2 covers 10 bases. The CDR3 is 16 amino acids. CDR1 and CDR2 (germline): SGHTS, YDEGEE. With V trimmed by 2 bases and J by 5 bases, 9 bases remained unmatched. CDR3 in amino acids: CASSFKSGRAYETQYF. Written as DNA, the CDR3 is TGTGCCAGCAGCTTCAAGAGCGGGAGGGCCTACGAGACCCAGTACTTC.

This clonotype was seen ten or more times. As DNA, the CDR3 is TGTGCCAGCAGCTTGCTTGCGTCCCACAATGAGCAGTTCTTC. Protein sequence: CASSLLASHNEQFF. V gene TRBV7-2 combines with J gene TRBJ2-1; D unresolved. This CDR3 has 14 amino acids. V gave up 3 bases and J gave up 5 bases, with 11 bases separating them. CDR1 is SGHTA and CDR2 is FQGNSA in the germline V gene.

This clonotype was seen only a few times. CDR3 nucleotide sequence: TGCAGTGCTAGTTGGGGACGAGGATCCGAGCAGTACTTC. Protein product: CSASWGRGSEQYF. This chain uses TRBV20-1 with TRBJ2-7; D possibly matches TRBD1 or TRBD2 (5 bases each). The V end was cut by 3 bases, the J end by 6 bases, with 15 bases between. Germline V gene data show CDR1 as DFQATT and CDR2 as SNEGSKA (reference sequence). This CDR3 is 13 amino acids long.

This clonotype was counted many times. The CDR3 nucleotides read TGTGCCAGCAGGGGACAGGGTGTAAGTGGCTACACCTTC. Translation: CASRGQGVSGYTF. The chain employs TRBV27 and TRBJ1-2; 9 nucleotides align to TRBD1. From germline, CDR1 is MNHEY and CDR2 SMNVEV (reference sequence). The junction had 6 bases not matched to a gene; V was cut back by 6 bases and J by 7 bases. This CDR3 is built from 13 residues.

There are many counts of this clonotype. The chain combines TRBV18 with TRBJ2-2, with D uncertain. The CDR3 length is 15 residues. The germline V and J ends were trimmed by 2 bases and 3 bases, with 10 bases remaining between them. Germline loops: CDR1 KGHSH, CDR2 LQKENI. As DNA, the CDR3 is TGTGCCAGCTCACCAGCCGTCAGAGACACCGGGGAGCTGTTTTTT. Its protein is CASSPAVRDTGELFF. Full variable domain (remainder filled in from reference TRBV18 and TRBJ2-2): NAGVMQNPRHLVRRRGQEARLRCSPMKGHSHVYWYRQLPEEGLKFMVYLQKENIIDESGMPKERFSAEFPKEGPSILRIQQVVRGDSAAYFCASSPAVRDTGELFFGEGSRLTVL.

At least ten counts were recorded for this clonotype. The V and J genes are TRBV3-1 and TRBJ1-1; 7 positions agree with TRBD1. V lost 4 bases, J lost 0 bases, and 5 bases stayed unmatched. The germline V gene encodes CDR1 LGHDT and CDR2 YNNKEL (reference sequence). The CDR3 contains 15 residues. CDR3: CASSLGTAMNTEAFF. In DNA form, the CDR3 reads TGTGCCAGCAGCCTCGGGACAGCCATGAACACTGAAGCTTTCTTT.

This clonotype was seen at least ten times. This chain joins TRBV12-3 or TRBV12-4 and TRBJ1-1, with D possibly matching TRBD1 (6 bases). The CDR3 consists of 16 residues. V lost 8 bases and J lost 2, with 21 bases in between. CDR3 nucleotide sequence: TGTGCCAGCGGTGCGGGGGGGGCGGGCCTTAACACTGAAGCTTTCTTT. Translating it yields CASGAGGAGLNTEAFF.

This clonotype was counted between two and nine times. This rearrangement joins TRBV7-9 to TRBJ1-5; D is possibly TRBD1 (6 bases). The CDR3 extends over 15 amino acids. Trimming shortened V by 5 bases and J by 2 bases, and 13 bases separated the two germline ends. The V gene's germline CDR1 is SEHNR and CDR2 FQNEAQ (reference sequence). CDR3 in amino acids: CASSKGGGGNQPQHF. For the CDR3, the DNA is TGTGCCAGCAGCAAAGGGGGGGGGGGCAATCAGCCCCAGCATTTT.

This clonotype was picked up many times. The CDR3 region is CASSQRDTQETQYF. CDR3 nucleotides: TGTGCCAGCTCACAACGGGACACACAAGAGACCCAGTACTTC. The rearrangement uses TRBV18 and TRBJ2-5, with a possible D match to TRBD1 (6 bases). V shed 4 bases and J shed 2 bases, with 11 bases lying between them. Germline V gene lookup returns CDR1 KGHSH and CDR2 LQKENI. The CDR3 length is 14 residues.